The 29 T cell receptor beta chains presented below share a single source sample, sequenced in a study of cytomegalovirus exposure and HLA in healthy donors. The PCR employed 60 Vbeta primers together with 13 Jbeta primers. This table comes from immunoSEQ multiplex PCR, and its TCRdb copy is limited to in-frame clones, with some not included. The table includes some 150,000 clones, 62% detected once. Sequencing used PBMCs. These receptors came from a man aged 35 to 55 in good health and CMV-seronegative.

This clone was observed a handful of times. The J gene is TRBJ1-1, the V gene TRBV6-6, with 9 nucleotides matching TRBD1. Unmatched junction bases numbered 9, after V lost 8 bases and J lost 2 bases. Per the germline V gene, CDR1 is MNHNY and CDR2 is SVGAGI (reference sequence). The CDR3 is 15 residues long. In DNA, the CDR3 is TGTGCCAGCCAAATTCTGACAGGGGGAAACACTGAAGCTTTCTTT. This codes for CASQILTGGNTEAFF.

This clone turned up a few times. The chain joins TRBV30 to TRBJ2-3, with D maybe TRBD2 (6 bases). The CDR3 has 16 amino acids. Trimming cost V 0 bases and J 0 bases, with 13 bases left between them. The germline CDR1 and CDR2 sequences are GTSNPN and SVGIG (reference sequence). CDR3 sequence: CAWSVPSSGSTDTQYF. The DNA for the CDR3 is TGTGCCTGGAGTGTACCTTCCAGCGGGAGCACAGATACGCAGTATTTT.

The chain uses TRBV7-6 and TRBJ1-1; no clear D. V lost 1 base to trimming and J lost 0 bases, with 9 bases between them. CDR1 and CDR2 (germline): SGHVS, FNYEAQ. The CDR3 is 15 residues long. CDR3 bases: TGTGCCAGCAGCTTAGGTTCCGGAGTGAACACTGAAGCTTTCTTT. Translating it yields CASSLGSGVNTEAFF.

The count of this clone is one. This chain links TRBV10-3 with TRBJ2-1; the D gene is possibly TRBD1 (5 bases). V gave up 0 bases and J gave up 7 bases, with 16 bases separating them. Germline V gene lookup returns CDR1 ENHRY and CDR2 SYGVKD. The CDR3 totals 16 residues. The CDR3 DNA sequence: TGTGCCATCAGTGAGTCGTTAGGGGCGTCGAAAAATGAGCAGTTCTTC. As protein: CAISESLGASKNEQFF.

The chain is built from TRBV9 and TRBJ1-6, with a weak D call TRBD1 (6 bases). This CDR3 has 15 residues. In germline, CDR1 is SGDLS, CDR2 YYNGEE. V lost 3 bases and J lost 7, with 14 bases in between. The CDR3 reads CASSARTEPNSPLHF. The CDR3 region has the DNA TGTGCCAGCAGCGCCAGGACAGAACCAAATTCACCCCTCCACTTT.

This clone was observed a few times. This rearrangement joins TRBV10-3 to TRBJ1-5; D is unresolved. This CDR3 has 14 amino acids. Trimming shortened V by 8 bases and J by 0 bases, and 11 bases separated the two germline ends. The germline gives CDR1 ENHRY, CDR2 SYGVKD. CDR3 nucleotides: TGTGCCATCGCGGCCGAGTATAGCAATCAGCCCCAGCATTTT. Translated, it gives CAIAAEYSNQPQHF.

This clone was detected once. This chain connects TRBV18 to TRBJ1-4, with D tentatively TRBD1 (5 bases). The V end was cut by 3 bases, the J end by 0 bases, with 20 bases between. The CDR3 runs 19 residues. Per the germline V gene, CDR1 is KGHSH and CDR2 is LQKENI. The CDR3 coding sequence is TGTGCCAGCTCACCCCGGGGGGAAGCCCTTTTTGCAACTAATGAAAAACTGTTTTTT. Protein sequence: CASSPRGEALFATNEKLFF.

The chain links TRBV7-9 to TRBJ2-1, with D perhaps matching TRBD2 (7 bases). This CDR3 has 11 amino acids. Germline assignment: CDR1 SEHNR and CDR2 FQNEAQ (reference sequence). V lost 8 bases to trimming and J lost 7 bases, with 9 bases between them. The CDR3 region has the DNA TGTGCCAGCGGGAGGGGGAATGAGCAGTTCTTC. It yields the protein CASGRGNEQFF.

The chain has TRBV5-1 and TRBJ1-2; the D is unclear. CDR1 is SGHRS and CDR2 is YFSETQ in the germline V gene. There are 13 residues in the CDR3. V lost 0 bases and J lost 7, with 10 bases in between. CDR3 coding DNA: TGCGCCAGCAGCTTGGGGAGTACCCCTGGCTACACCTTC. Translated: CASSLGSTPGYTF. Complete variable domain (other parts from reference TRBV5-1 and TRBJ1-2): KAGVTQTPRYLIKTRGQQVTLSCSPISGHRSVSWYQQTPGQGLQFLFEYFSETQRNKGNFPGRFSGRQFSNSRSEMNVSTLELGDSALYLCASSLGSTPGYTFGSGTRLTVV.

The chain combines TRBV4-1 with TRBJ2-7, with no clear D. CDR1 and CDR2 from the germline V gene are MGHRA and YSYEKL. The CDR3 extends over 14 amino acids. The germline V and J ends were trimmed by 1 base and 3 bases, with 10 bases remaining between them. The CDR3 reads CASSQGPINYEQYF. The CDR3 region has the DNA TGCGCCAGCAGCCAAGGTCCCATCAACTACGAGCAGTACTTC.

The chain uses TRBV2 and TRBJ2-5; 7 bases align to TRBD2. Looked up from germline, CDR1 is SNHLY and CDR2 is FYNNEI. V shed 5 bases, J shed 5 bases, and the junction held 8 bases outside the gene matches. The CDR3 spans 14 residues. The chain's CDR3 is CASSRGGSGETQYF. The CDR3 bases are TGTGCCAGCAGTCGGGGCGGGAGTGGGGAGACCCAGTACTTC.

This sequence joins TRBV7-7 and TRBJ2-2, with D perhaps matching TRBD1 (7 bases). Germline V lookup: CDR1 SSHAT, CDR2 FNYEAQ (reference sequence). Trimming removed 5 bases at V and 6 bases at J, with 19 bases between. This CDR3 region has 16 residues. The CDR3 DNA follows: TGTGCCAGCAGCATAGGGGGCGGGGCATCCCCCGGGGAGCTGTTTTTT. Its protein product is CASSIGGGASPGELFF.

This chain joins TRBV2 and TRBJ1-3, with no clear D. CDR1 is SNHLY, CDR2 FYNNEI, per germline. V dropped 4 bases and J dropped 0 bases, with 4 bases sitting between them. The CDR3 is 13 amino acids. Here the CDR3 reads CASSGDSGNTIYF. Written as DNA, the CDR3 is TGTGCCAGCAGTGGAGACTCTGGAAACACCATATATTTT.

V gene TRBV5-1 combines with J gene TRBJ2-2; D ambiguous. V was clipped by 1 base and J by 4 bases, with 8 bases between them. The germline V gene encodes CDR1 SGHRS and CDR2 YFSETQ. The CDR3 is 14 amino acids. The CDR3 is CASSLFSGTGELFF. The DNA of the CDR3 is TGCGCCAGCAGCTTGTTTTCGGGCACCGGGGAGCTGTTTTTT.

The chain links TRBV5-8 to TRBJ2-7; no reliable D call. Germline CDR1 and CDR2: SGHTS and YDEGEE. The CDR3 spans 14 residues. Trimming took 1 base from V and 2 from J, leaving 10 bases between them. The CDR3 sequence is CASSLRVLPYEQYF. CDR3 nucleotides: TGTGCCAGCAGCTTGCGGGTACTTCCCTACGAGCAGTACTTC.

This chain connects TRBV29-1 to TRBJ2-5, with TRBD1 matching 9 bases. Per the germline V gene, CDR1 is SQVTM and CDR2 is ANQGSEA. The CDR3 is made up of 14 amino acids. J was trimmed by 2 bases and V by 6 bases; bases with no gene match: 7. As DNA, the CDR3 is TGCAGCGTAACCAACAGGGGGCTTCAAGAGACCCAGTACTTC. Protein product: CSVTNRGLQETQYF.

Details on this clone: This sample also contains other DNA sequences that code for the same CDR3. The chain employs TRBV4-2 and TRBJ1-3; weak D call: TRBD1 (5 bases). In germline, CDR1 is LGHNA, CDR2 YNFKEQ. The V end was cut by 1 base, the J end by 3 bases, with 10 bases between. The CDR3 is 15 amino acids. CDR3 residues: CASSQALGVGNTIYF. The CDR3 DNA reads as TGTGCCAGCAGCCAAGCTCTAGGGGTTGGAAACACCATATATTTT.

This sequence joins TRBV30 and TRBJ1-2, with 12 bases that match TRBD1. The CDR3 length is 14 residues. The V and J ends lost 5 bases and 7 bases, in that order; junction bases with no gene match: 8. Germline V CDR1 and CDR2: GTSNPN, SVGIG (reference sequence). In DNA, the CDR3 is TGTGCCTGGGAAAACCGGGACAGGGGGCCTGGCTACACCTTC. It codes for CAWENRDRGPGYTF.

The V call is TRBV7-9, the J call TRBJ1-1; perhaps TRBD1 as D (5 bases). The V gene's germline CDR1 is SEHNR and CDR2 FQNEAQ (reference sequence). V shed 8 bases and J shed 11 bases, with 15 bases lying between them. The CDR3 extends over 11 amino acids. The CDR3 DNA follows: TGTGCCAGCGATAGGGGAAACGAGGCTTTCTTT. Encoded protein: CASDRGNEAFF.

This clone was counted between two and nine times. The chain joins TRBV14 to TRBJ2-7; D is perhaps TRBD1 (6 bases). Looked up from germline, CDR1 is SGHDN and CDR2 is FVKESK. V lost 1 base and J 12 bases, leaving 10 bases between the germline ends. The CDR3 has 11 residues. The chain's CDR3 is CASSQGGTSYF. In DNA, the CDR3 is TGTGCCAGCAGCCAAGGAGGGACATCGTACTTC.

The V gene is TRBV29-1, the J gene TRBJ1-1, with TRBD1 identical over 10 bases. This CDR3 comprises 13 residues. Per germline, CDR1 SQVTM and CDR2 ANQGSEA. Trimming cost V 6 bases and J 4 bases; bases outside gene matches: 5. DNA for the CDR3: TGCAGCGTGGGGGGACAGGGGATCACTGAAGCTTTCTTT. This translates into CSVGGQGITEAFF.

The chain carries TRBV5-6 and TRBJ2-2; 9 nucleotides agree with TRBD2. The CDR3 has 16 residues. The germline V gene encodes CDR1 SGHDT and CDR2 YYEEEE. The J segment lost 7 bases and the V segment lost 0 bases, leaving 7 bases of the junction unmatched. For the CDR3, the DNA is TGTGCCAGCAGCTTGGAAGGCGGGGGGGCTTACGGGGAGCTGTTTTTT. Residues: CASSLEGGGAYGELFF.

The chain uses TRBV6-4 and TRBJ2-7, with D tentatively TRBD1 (6 bases). The CDR3 is 18 residues long. Germline assignment: CDR1 MRHNA and CDR2 SNTAGT. Trimming took off 1 base at V and 2 bases at J, with 21 bases between the two ends. The DNA of the CDR3 is TGTGCCAGCAGTGACTACGGAACAGGGACCTGGGGGCCCTACGAGCAGTACTTC. It codes for CASSDYGTGTWGPYEQYF.

This chain links TRBV5-5 with TRBJ2-7; 10 bases align to TRBD1. Germline CDR1 and CDR2: SGHKS and YYEKEE (reference sequence). The CDR3 runs to 16 residues. The V segment lost 2 bases and the J segment 3 bases; nucleotides outside the gene matches: 8. CDR3 protein: CASSFRQGAIIYEQYF. The CDR3 DNA reads as TGTGCCAGCAGCTTTAGACAGGGGGCCATTATCTACGAGCAGTACTTC.

The genes are TRBV11-2 and TRBJ1-4; 9 bases align to TRBD1. This CDR3 spans 15 amino acids. Per the germline V gene, CDR1 is SGHAT and CDR2 is FQNNGV. The trim removed 4 bases at V and 0 bases at J, leaving 0 bases unmatched. Here the CDR3 reads CASSWDRATNEKLFF. CDR3 sequence (DNA): TGTGCCAGCAGCTGGGACAGGGCAACTAATGAAAAACTGTTTTTT. Full variable domain (remainder filled in from reference TRBV11-2 and TRBJ1-4): EAGVAQSPRYKIIEKRQSVAFWCNPISGHATLYWYQQILGQGPKLLIQFQNNGVVDDSQLPKDRFSAERLKGVDSTLKIQPAKLEDSAVYLCASSWDRATNEKLFFGSGTQLSVL.

The chain uses TRBV10-3 and TRBJ2-1; 9 positions agree with TRBD2. The ends lost 3 bases at V and 0 bases at J; junction bases unmatched: 3. Per germline, CDR1 ENHRY and CDR2 SYGVKD. The CDR3 has 16 amino acids. CDR3: CAISDMRGGSYNEQFF. As DNA, the CDR3 is TGTGCCATCAGTGATATGCGGGGGGGCTCCTACAATGAGCAGTTCTTC.

This chain links TRBV19 with TRBJ2-7, with D possibly being TRBD2 (5 bases). The CDR3 totals 12 residues. Germline CDR1 reads LNHDA; CDR2 reads SQIVND (reference sequence). In DNA form, the CDR3 reads TGTGCGCCGCCCTCGTGTAGCGACGAGCAGTACTTC. This sequence encodes CAPPSCSDEQYF.

This chain links TRBV5-4 with TRBJ2-5; D is possibly TRBD1 (6 bases). The CDR3 consists of 14 residues. V lost 3 bases and J 3 bases, leaving 12 bases between the germline ends. Germline V lookup: CDR1 SGHNT, CDR2 YYREEE (reference sequence). CDR3 bases: TGTGCCAGCAGCTCCCGGACAGCTGAAGAGACCCAGTACTTC. This encodes CASSSRTAEETQYF.

The J gene is TRBJ2-7, the V gene TRBV7-6; D call uncertain. Trimming took 0 bases from V and 0 from J, leaving 3 bases between them. CDR3 size: 13 residues. Germline CDR1 and CDR2: SGHVS and FNYEAQ. CDR3 nucleotide sequence: TGTGCCAGCAGCTTAGCCCACTCCTACGAGCAGTACTTC. Translating it yields CASSLAHSYEQYF.